This TCR beta chain stems from a study of a mutant IDH1 vaccine in newly diagnosed glioma (dated by TCRdb to the early 2020s). Study-level background: Across visits V03 through V10, patients got a total of eight vaccinations, given in weeks 1, 3, 5, 7, 11, 15, 19 and 23. Peripheral blood samples were drawn at six visits, namely V03 (baseline), V05, V07, V10, V12 and V13. Vaccination began 4-6 weeks after radiotherapy alone, or alongside temozolomide cycles in the chemotherapy-containing groups. Of the 32 patients who were treated, about 60% were male and 37.5% were female, and the mean age was roughly 40 years. Prior to enrollment, patients had been given standard therapy consisting of radiotherapy alone, temozolomide alone, or radiochemotherapy with temozolomide, with the combination given to most patients. For exploratory analyses, longitudinal TCRB deep sequencing was carried out in roughly 23 treated patients wherever samples were available. The research as a whole found: Vaccine-induced immune responses across multiple MHC alleles were detected in about 92% of patients. Pseudoprogression seemed to be unrelated to changes in the top peripheral T cell clonotypes found by TCRB sequencing. Selection of PBMC samples for TCRB deep sequencing was based on availability. According to the authors, sample limitations meant that analyses of patient blood samples could not be reproduced.

As for this clone: Which antigen it targets is not known. Base quality data are lacking; no much larger clone is found one base away.

In the paper's terms, the time point label means: week 23, last vaccination. Each vaccine dose, consisting of 300 ug of a 20-mer mutant IDH1 peptide in Montanide, was administered subcutaneously with topical imiquimod. Donors had newly diagnosed WHO grade 3 or 4 IDH1-mutant astrocytomas with loss of nuclear ATRX. The samples were drawn from NOA16, a multicentre, single-arm, open-label phase I trial in Germany that tested a mutant IDH1 peptide vaccine in humans for the first time. Genomic DNA for TCRB sequencing was isolated from EDTA blood with the DNeasy Blood and Tissue Kit. Germline trimming amounts to 0 bases on V and 1 base on J, with 10 as the count of junction bases outside the gene matches. In the germline V gene, CDR1 corresponds to MGHRA and CDR2 to YSYEKL. The CDR3, from cysteine to phenylalanine, totals 18 residues. Left in the record is the CDR3 DNA by itself, 54 bases read in frame from the first base.

Library preparation used the immunoSEQ multiplex PCR assay. The hsTCRB Kit was used according to the manufacturer's protocol to amplify rearranged TCR beta chain sequences. An Illumina MiSeq was used to sequence the TCRB libraries. In the original analysis: Demultiplexing, trimming and gene mapping were performed with the kit vendor's proprietary platform. As stored in TCRdb, this immuneACCESS dataset retains in-frame rearrangements with V and J assigned. A fraction of the clones does not appear; measured against another copy, unresolved V genes explain less than half of the discrepancy, and the remainder lacks a known reason. That table supplies the V and J calls and clone size; D and trimming were determined from the DNA. Here the sample has tens of thousands of clones; approximately 76% occur a single time. The ten largest account for 5.3% of the sample.

The TCR comes from a man between 45 and 60 years old with glioma. The chain joins TRBV4-1 to TRBJ2-5; 8 bases in between match TRBD1. The sequencing here drew on PBMCs, taken from a glioma patient whose treatment included an IDH1 peptide vaccine. The bases are TGCGCCAGCAGCCAAGATAACCCAGGGGGCCAATTCCAAGAGACCCAGTACTTC. It encodes CASSQDNPGGQFQETQYF.